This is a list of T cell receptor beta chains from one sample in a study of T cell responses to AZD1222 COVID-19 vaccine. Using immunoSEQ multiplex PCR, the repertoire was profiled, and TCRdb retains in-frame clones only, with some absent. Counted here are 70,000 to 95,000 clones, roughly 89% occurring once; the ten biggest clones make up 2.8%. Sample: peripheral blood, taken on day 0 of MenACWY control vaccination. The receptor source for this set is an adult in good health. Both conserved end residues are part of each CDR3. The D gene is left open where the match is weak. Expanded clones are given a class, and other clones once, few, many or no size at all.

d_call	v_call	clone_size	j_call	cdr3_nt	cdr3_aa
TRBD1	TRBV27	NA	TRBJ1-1	TGTGCCACCCAATACAGGGGGATAGAGAACACTGAAGCTTTCTTT	CATQYRGIENTEAFF
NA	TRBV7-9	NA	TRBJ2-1	TGTGCCAGCAGCTTTCTCAGTGGAAGCTCCTACAATGAGCAGTTCTTC	CASSFLSGSSYNEQFF
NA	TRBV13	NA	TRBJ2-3	TGTGCCAGCAGCTTCACGGATACGCAGTATTTT	CASSFTDTQYF
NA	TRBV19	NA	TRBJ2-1	TGTGCCAGTAGTATCCAGCAGGGCTACAATGAGCAGTTCTTC	CASSIQQGYNEQFF
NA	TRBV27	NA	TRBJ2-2	TGTGCCAGCAGTTTGGAGGGTTTAGGAGGGGAGCTGTTTTTT	CASSLEGLGGELFF
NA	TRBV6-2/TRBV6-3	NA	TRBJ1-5	TGTGCCAGCAGTCAAGCTGGAGACAGTCCCAAGCCCCAGCATTTT	CASSQAGDSPKPQHF
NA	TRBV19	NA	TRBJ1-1	TGTGCCAGTAAGCGCCTCACTGAAGCTTTCTTT	CASKRLTEAFF
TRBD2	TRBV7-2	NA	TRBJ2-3	TGTGCCAGCAGCCCGGGACTAGCGGGGCCCACTAGCACAGATACGCAGTATTTT	CASSPGLAGPTSTDTQYF
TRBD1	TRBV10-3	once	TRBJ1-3	TGTGCCATCGGGACAGCTGGAAACACCATATATTTT	CAIGTAGNTIYF
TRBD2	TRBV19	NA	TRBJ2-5	TGTGCCAGTACTAGGACTAGCGGGGGTGAGACCCAGTACTTC	CASTRTSGGETQYF
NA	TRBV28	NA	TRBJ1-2	TGTTCAACAGCGCCCTCAAACTATGGCTACACCTTC	CSTAPSNYGYTF
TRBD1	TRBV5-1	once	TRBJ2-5	TGCGCCAGCAGCTTGCAGGGGGATTCGGGAGAGACCCAGTACTTC	CASSLQGDSGETQYF
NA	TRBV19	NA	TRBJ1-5	TGTGCCAGTAGTATAGTACAGCGAAATCAGCCCCAGCATTTT	CASSIVQRNQPQHF
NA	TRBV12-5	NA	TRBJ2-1	TGTGCTAGTGGTCCTCGACTACAGGGTCGTCCCTCTGAGCAGTTCTTC	CASGPRLQGRPSEQFF
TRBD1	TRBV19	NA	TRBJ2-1	TGTGCCAGTACCCTCGACAGGGGGACTGAGCAGTTCTTC	CASTLDRGTEQFF
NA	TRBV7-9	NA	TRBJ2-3	TGTGCCAGCAGGGAAAGGGACACAGATACGCAGTATTTT	CASRERDTDTQYF
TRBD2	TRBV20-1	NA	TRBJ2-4	TGCAGTGCTAGTACTAGCGGGGGAAAAAACATTCAGTACTTC	CSASTSGGKNIQYF
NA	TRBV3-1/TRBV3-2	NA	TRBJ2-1	TGTGCCAGCAGCCAGAACCGGGACTACAATGAGCAGTTCTTC	CASSQNRDYNEQFF
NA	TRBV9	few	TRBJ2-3	TGTGCCAGCAGCGTCCGGACCGGTAGAGTGGGGTGGGGAGATCAGCAGTATTTT	CASSVRTGRVGWGDQQYF
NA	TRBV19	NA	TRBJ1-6	TGTGCCAGTAGCCCTATTCCCGGTAATTCACCCCTCCACTTT	CASSPIPGNSPLHF
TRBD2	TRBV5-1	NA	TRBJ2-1	TGCGCCAGCAGCCCCGGACTAGCGGGGTACACCTACAATGAGCAGTTCTTC	CASSPGLAGYTYNEQFF
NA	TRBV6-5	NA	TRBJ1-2	TGTGCCAGCAGTTACTCGACCCAGCCCCTAGACTATGGCTACACCTTC	CASSYSTQPLDYGYTF
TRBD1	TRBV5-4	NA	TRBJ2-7	TGTGCCAGCAGCCCCGGCGGACAGGGAAACTCCTACGAGCAGTACTTC	CASSPGGQGNSYEQYF
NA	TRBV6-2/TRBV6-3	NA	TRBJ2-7	TGTGCCAGCAGTTACAGGGGTGAGTACTTC	CASSYRGEYF
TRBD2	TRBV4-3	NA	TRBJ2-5	TGCGCCAGCAGCCAAGGCTCCGGGGGAGGGCCGACAGAGACCCAGTACTTC	CASSQGSGGGPTETQYF
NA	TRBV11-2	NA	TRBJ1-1	TGTGCCAGCAGCTTTGACAGCTACACTGAAGCTTTCTTT	CASSFDSYTEAFF
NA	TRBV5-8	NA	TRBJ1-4	TGTGCCAGCAGCCACCCTGGGGATAATGAAAAACTGTTTTTT	CASSHPGDNEKLFF
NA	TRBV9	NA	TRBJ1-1	TGTGCCAGCAGCGTAGCTGCCGGGCTCAGCACTGAAGCTTTCTTT	CASSVAAGLSTEAFF
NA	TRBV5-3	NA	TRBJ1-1	TGTGCCAGAAGCTTGGCTGTCAGGGGCGCGGCTGAAGCTTTCTTT	CARSLAVRGAAEAFF
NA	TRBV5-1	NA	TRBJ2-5	TGCGCCAGCAGCTTCACTGAGCAAGAGACCCAGTACTTC	CASSFTEQETQYF
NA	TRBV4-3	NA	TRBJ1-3	TGCGCCAGCAGCCAAGAGGGGGCGCGGAACACCATATATTTT	CASSQEGARNTIYF
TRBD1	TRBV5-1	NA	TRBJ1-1	TGCGCCAGCAGCGGGACAGGGGCCAACACTGAAGCTTTCTTT	CASSGTGANTEAFF
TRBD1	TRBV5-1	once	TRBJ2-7	TGCGCCAGCAGTCTAGGACAGGGCGGGGAGCAGTACTTC	CASSLGQGGEQYF
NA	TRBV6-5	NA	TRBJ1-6	TGTGCCAGCAACCAACAGGGCTCCTATAATTCACCCCTCCACTTT	CASNQQGSYNSPLHF
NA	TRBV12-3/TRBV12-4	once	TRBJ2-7	TGTGCCAGCAGTTTAGTGATCAGAAACGAGCAGTACTTC	CASSLVIRNEQYF
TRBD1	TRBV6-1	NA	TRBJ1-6	TGTGCCAGCAGTGAAAGGGACAGGGGAAGTAATTCACCCCTCCACTTT	CASSERDRGSNSPLHF
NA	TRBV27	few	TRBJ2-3	TGTGCCAGCAGTTTGAATGCCGTTGTGGATACGCAGTATTTT	CASSLNAVVDTQYF
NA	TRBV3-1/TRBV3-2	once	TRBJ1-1	TGTGCCAGCAGCCAAGATGTGGCGTACACTGAAGCTTTCTTT	CASSQDVAYTEAFF